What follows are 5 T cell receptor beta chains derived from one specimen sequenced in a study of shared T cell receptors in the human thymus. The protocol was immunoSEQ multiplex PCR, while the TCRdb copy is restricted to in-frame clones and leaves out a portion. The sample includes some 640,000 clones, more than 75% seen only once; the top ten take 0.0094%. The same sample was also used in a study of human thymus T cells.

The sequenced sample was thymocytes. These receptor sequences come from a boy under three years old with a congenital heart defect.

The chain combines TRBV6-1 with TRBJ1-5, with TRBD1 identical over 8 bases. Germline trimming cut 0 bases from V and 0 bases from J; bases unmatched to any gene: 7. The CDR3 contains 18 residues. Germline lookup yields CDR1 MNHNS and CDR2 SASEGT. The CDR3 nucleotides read TGTGCCAGCAGTGAAGCTGACAGGGGCCCGGATAGCAATCAGCCCCAGCATTTT. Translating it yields CASSEADRGPDSNQPQHF.

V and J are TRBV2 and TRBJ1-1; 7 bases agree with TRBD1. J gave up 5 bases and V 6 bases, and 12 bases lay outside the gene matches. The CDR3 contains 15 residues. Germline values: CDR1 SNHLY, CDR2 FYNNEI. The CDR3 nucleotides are TGTGCCAGCAGGGGGACGGGGGACAGAACAACTGAAGCTTTCTTT. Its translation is CASRGTGDRTTEAFF.

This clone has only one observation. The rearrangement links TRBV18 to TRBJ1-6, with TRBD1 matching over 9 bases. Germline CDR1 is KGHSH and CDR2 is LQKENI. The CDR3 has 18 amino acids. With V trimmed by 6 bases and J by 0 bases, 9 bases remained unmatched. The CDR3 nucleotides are TGTGCCAGCTCGTCCGGGGGGACAGGGAGCTCCTATAATTCACCCCTCCACTTT. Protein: CASSSGGTGSSYNSPLHF.

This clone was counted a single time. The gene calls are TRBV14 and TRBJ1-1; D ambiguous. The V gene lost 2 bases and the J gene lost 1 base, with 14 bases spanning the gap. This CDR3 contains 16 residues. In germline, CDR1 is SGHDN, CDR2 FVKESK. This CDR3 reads CASSQTLKTENTEAFF. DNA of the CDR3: TGTGCCAGCAGCCAAACCCTCAAAACAGAGAACACTGAAGCTTTCTTT.

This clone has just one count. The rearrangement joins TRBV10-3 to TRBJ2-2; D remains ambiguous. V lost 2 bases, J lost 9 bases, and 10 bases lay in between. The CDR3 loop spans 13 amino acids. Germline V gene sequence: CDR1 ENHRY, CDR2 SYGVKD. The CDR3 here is CAISEEQFRELFF. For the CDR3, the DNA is TGTGCCATCAGTGAGGAACAGTTCCGGGAGCTGTTTTTT.